Listed here are 26 T cell receptor beta chains from one sample, sequenced in a study of cytotoxic CD8 clonotypes in ibrutinib-treated CLL. The repertoire was sequenced with immunoSEQ multiplex PCR; TCRdb's copy has only in-frame clones and lacks some. The table shows under 200,000 clones, with about four fifths occurring only once. Material: PBMCs, obtained after 24 months of ibrutinib treatment. The receptors originated from a human donor with chronic lymphocytic leukemia.

This chain joins TRBV11-2 and TRBJ2-5; 9 nucleotides align to TRBD1. Trimming at V came to 3 bases and at J to 5 bases, leaving 10 bases not matched to a gene. The CDR3 has 16 amino acids. The V gene's germline CDR1 is SGHAT and CDR2 FQNNGV. CDR3 protein: CASSFPGQGYGETQYF. The DNA of the CDR3 is TGTGCCAGCAGCTTCCCGGGACAGGGTTACGGGGAGACCCAGTACTTC.

V gene TRBV30 combines with J gene TRBJ2-7, with D perhaps TRBD2 (6 bases). Trimming took 4 bases from V and 2 from J, leaving 12 bases between them. The CDR3 sequence is 13 residues long. Per germline, CDR1 GTSNPN and CDR2 SVGIG (reference sequence). CDR3 protein: CAWKKAGTYEQYF. DNA for the CDR3: TGTGCCTGGAAAAAAGCGGGTACCTACGAGCAGTACTTC.

The V and J genes are TRBV5-5 and TRBJ2-1, with 7 nucleotides matching TRBD2. CDR1 and CDR2 (germline): SGHKS, YYEKEE (reference sequence). Trimming removed 4 bases from V and 5 bases from J; junction bases left unmatched: 12. CDR3 length: 16 residues. In DNA form, the CDR3 reads TGTGCCAGCAGCGGACTAGGTCTAGCAGGTAACAATGAGCAGTTCTTC. Its protein product is CASSGLGLAGNNEQFF.

The chain recombines TRBV30 with TRBJ2-7; the D gene is possibly TRBD2 (6 bases). In germline, CDR1 is GTSNPN, CDR2 SVGIG (reference sequence). The CDR3 sequence is 16 residues long. With 0 bases removed from V and 3 bases from J, the gap between germline ends came to 18 bases. The CDR3 reads CAWSVGVGGWNYEQYF. The DNA for the CDR3 is TGTGCCTGGAGTGTAGGGGTTGGGGGGTGGAACTACGAGCAGTACTTC. Full variable domain (outside the CDR3, taken from reference TRBV30 and TRBJ2-7): SQTIHQWPATLVQPVGSPLSLECTVEGTSNPNLYWYRQAAGRGLQLLFYSVGIGQISSEVPQNLSASRPQDRQFILSSKKLLLSDSGFYLCAWSVGVGGWNYEQYFGPGTRLTVT.

This rearrangement joins TRBV19 to TRBJ2-3, with D perhaps TRBD1 (6 bases). The germline gives CDR1 LNHDA, CDR2 SQIVND (reference sequence). V dropped 8 bases and J dropped 1 base, with 16 bases sitting between them. The CDR3 has 15 residues. The CDR3 region has the DNA TGTGCCAGTCGGGGCCCAGGGGCGGGCACAGATACGCAGTATTTT. This gives the protein CASRGPGAGTDTQYF.

CDR3 in amino acids: CATHTDPSSGANVLTF. CDR3 nucleotides: TGTGCCACCCACACGGACCCGAGCTCTGGGGCCAACGTCCTGACTTTC. The chain has TRBV10-3 and TRBJ2-6; D not resolved. CDR3 length equals 16 residues. The V end was cut by 10 bases, the J end by 0 bases, with 16 bases between. Germline assignment: CDR1 ENHRY and CDR2 SYGVKD.

The V and J genes are TRBV10-1 and TRBJ2-6; 15 bases are shared with TRBD2. Germline CDR1 WNHNN, CDR2 SYGVQD (reference sequence). The CDR3 consists of 17 residues. The trim removed 6 bases at V and 0 bases at J, leaving 0 bases unmatched. CDR3 coding DNA: TGCGCCAGCAGGGGACTAGCGGGGGGCTCTGGGGCCAACGTCCTGACTTTC. It is translated as CASRGLAGGSGANVLTF.

This CDR3 reads CASSSLAGGTYEQYF. CDR3 DNA sequence: TGTGCCAGCAGCTCCCTAGCGGGAGGAACCTACGAGCAGTACTTC. The J gene is TRBJ2-7, the V gene TRBV7-9, with 11 bases fitting TRBD2. Trimming at V came to 4 bases and at J to 2 bases, leaving 4 bases not matched to a gene. Germline V lookup: CDR1 SEHNR, CDR2 FQNEAQ (reference sequence). The CDR3 totals 15 residues.

The chain carries TRBV18 and TRBJ2-1; D is ambiguous. Deletions cut 6 bases from V and 6 bases from J, with 6 bases between. The CDR3 sequence is 11 residues long. Germline lookup yields CDR1 KGHSH and CDR2 LQKENI. The CDR3, as DNA: TGTGCCAGCTCCTTTCCCAATGAGCAGTTCTTC. It yields the protein CASSFPNEQFF.

This sequence joins TRBV19 and TRBJ1-2; a possible D gene is TRBD1 (5 bases). The CDR3 has 15 residues. CDR1 and CDR2 from the germline V gene are LNHDA and SQIVND (reference sequence). Trimming removed 4 bases from V and 7 bases from J, with 19 bases in between. This chain's CDR3 is CASSTPGRENSGYTF. DNA of the CDR3: TGTGCCAGTAGTACCCCCGGCAGGGAAAATAGTGGCTACACCTTC.

The chain links TRBV28 to TRBJ2-1; TRBD2 aligns across 10 bases. This CDR3 region has 14 residues. Germline loops: CDR1 MDHEN, CDR2 SYDVKM. J was trimmed by 6 bases and V by 3 bases; bases with no gene match: 2. As DNA, the CDR3 is TGTGCCAGCAGTTTGGTAGCGGGAGGCAATGAGCAGTTCTTC. Amino acids: CASSLVAGGNEQFF.

V and J are TRBV18 and TRBJ1-5; 7 bases map to TRBD1. Unmatched junction bases numbered 5, after V lost 3 bases and J lost 3 bases. Germline CDR1 and CDR2: KGHSH and LQKENI. The CDR3 covers 15 residues. This CDR3 is CASSPIGGHNQPQHF. The CDR3 DNA sequence: TGTGCCAGCTCACCGATAGGGGGCCACAATCAGCCCCAGCATTTT.

The CDR3 protein is CASNVGGSYGYTF. The CDR3 DNA sequence: TGTGCCAGCAATGTTGGGGGGTCCTATGGCTACACCTTC. The rearrangement links TRBV5-4 to TRBJ1-2; perhaps TRBD1 as D (5 bases). In germline, CDR1 is SGHNT, CDR2 YYREEE (reference sequence). The V and J ends lost 6 bases and 4 bases respectively, with 13 bases between them. The CDR3 is made up of 13 amino acids.

The genes are TRBV5-1 and TRBJ2-1; TRBD1 aligns across 7 bases. V dropped 4 bases and J dropped 4; count of bases not matched to a gene: 5. The CDR3 is 14 amino acids. The germline CDR1 and CDR2 sequences are SGHRS and YFSETQ. The chain's CDR3 is CASSATGRYNEQFF. CDR3 DNA: TGCGCCAGCAGCGCGACAGGGAGATACAATGAGCAGTTCTTC.

This clone was observed many times. The chain combines TRBV30 with TRBJ1-2; D not certain. Trimming left V 0 bases short and J 2 bases short, with 13 bases between. Germline CDR1 reads GTSNPN; CDR2 reads SVGIG (reference sequence). The CDR3 loop spans 15 amino acids. CDR3 in amino acids: CAWSVRVTPNYGYTF. CDR3 nucleotide sequence: TGTGCCTGGAGTGTACGGGTGACACCCAACTATGGCTACACCTTC.

The chain employs TRBV25-1 and TRBJ2-3, with 7 positions matching TRBD1. V lost 6 bases, J lost 4 bases, and 7 bases stayed unmatched. The CDR3 is made up of 14 amino acids. The germline V gene encodes CDR1 MGHDK and CDR2 SYGVNS. The chain's CDR3 is CASRQGSLSDTQYF. The CDR3 nucleotides read TGTGCCAGCAGACAGGGGTCTTTGTCAGATACGCAGTATTTT.

This chain connects TRBV19 to TRBJ2-1, with D perhaps matching TRBD2 (6 bases). Trimming took off 6 bases at V and 2 bases at J, with 14 bases between the two ends. The CDR3 sequence is 15 residues long. Germline CDR1 reads LNHDA; CDR2 reads SQIVND (reference sequence). CDR3 DNA sequence: TGTGCCAGTAGGGACGGGGGTGTCCCCTACAATGAGCAGTTCTTC. It yields the protein CASRDGGVPYNEQFF. Full variable domain (rest looked up from reference TRBV19 and TRBJ2-1): DGGITQSPKYLFRKEGQNVTLSCEQNLNHDAMYWYRQDPGQGLRLIYYSQIVNDFQKGDIAEGYSVSREKKESFPLTVTSAQKNPTAFYLCASRDGGVPYNEQFFGPGTRLTVL.

V is TRBV4-2 and J is TRBJ1-6; 8 positions match TRBD1. The CDR3 is made up of 16 amino acids. Trimming removed 0 bases from V and 7 bases from J; junction bases left unmatched: 5. Germline V gene sequence: CDR1 LGHNA, CDR2 YNFKEQ. CDR3 sequence reads: CASSQDFGQGNSPLHF. In nucleotides, the CDR3 is TGTGCCAGCAGCCAAGATTTCGGACAGGGAAATTCACCCCTCCACTTT.

This clone was seen a few times. CDR3 bases: TGTGCCAGCAGCTCCCAGGGGGCTAAGGGCAATCAGCCCCAGCATTTT. Translating it yields CASSSQGAKGNQPQHF. The J gene is TRBJ1-5, the V gene TRBV7-2, with 8 bases that match TRBD1. The ends lost 4 bases at V and 2 bases at J; junction bases unmatched: 7. CDR3 size: 16 residues. Germline V gene sequence: CDR1 SGHTA, CDR2 FQGNSA.

The chain combines TRBV27 with TRBJ1-5; D perhaps matches TRBD1 (6 bases). V lost 6 bases and J 4 bases, leaving 22 bases between the germline ends. The CDR3 covers 17 residues. Germline CDR1 and CDR2: MNHEY and SMNVEV (reference sequence). The CDR3 reads CASRQHHGGGSNQPQHF. The CDR3, as DNA: TGTGCCAGCAGACAACACCATGGGGGGGGCTCGAATCAGCCCCAGCATTTT.

The V gene is TRBV6-6, the J gene TRBJ1-1; 8 bases are shared with TRBD1. This CDR3 comprises 14 residues. Germline loops: CDR1 MNHNY, CDR2 SVGAGI (reference sequence). After removal of 2 bases from V and 5 bases from J, the junction contained 4 bases not matched to a gene. This CDR3 is CASSYTTGGTEAFF. The CDR3 DNA follows: TGTGCCAGCAGTTACACTACAGGGGGGACTGAAGCTTTCTTT.

The table lists this clone with a count of one. CDR3 DNA: TGTGCCTGGAGTAAGGGACTAGCGGGACTGGAGACCCAGTACTTC. It is translated as CAWSKGLAGLETQYF. The chain is built from TRBV30 and TRBJ2-5; TRBD2 matches at 13 bases. The CDR3 loop spans 15 amino acids. Trimming cost V 2 bases and J 5 bases; bases outside gene matches: 5. Germline V gene data show CDR1 as GTSNPN and CDR2 as SVGIG (reference sequence).

The chain couples TRBV7-9 to TRBJ2-3; D is uncertain. Germline lookup yields CDR1 SEHNR and CDR2 FQNEAQ (reference sequence). This CDR3 is built from 13 residues. V was shortened by 1 base and J by 2 bases, with 4 bases between the two germline ends. DNA for the CDR3: TGTGCCAGCAGCTTAGGGACCACAGATACGCAGTATTTT. Its translation is CASSLGTTDTQYF. Based on the CDR3 plus reference TRBV7-9 and TRBJ2-3, the full variable domain is DTGVSQNPRHKITKRGQNVTFRCDPISEHNRLYWYRQTLGQGPEFLTYFQNEAQLEKSRLLSDRFSAERPKGSFSTLEIQRTEQGDSAMYLCASSLGTTDTQYFGPGTRLTVL.

This chain connects TRBV19 to TRBJ2-7, with D maybe TRBD2 (6 bases). Germline V gene data show CDR1 as LNHDA and CDR2 as SQIVND (reference sequence). The ends were cut back, 1 base at V and 0 bases at J, with 10 bases in the middle. The CDR3 runs to 15 residues. The CDR3, as DNA: TGTGCCAGTAGTATAGGGGACTCCGGCTCCTACGAGCAGTACTTC. Its translation: CASSIGDSGSYEQYF.

The gene calls are TRBV6-6 and TRBJ2-7; D is possibly TRBD2 (6 bases). V dropped 6 bases and J dropped 0 bases, with 15 bases sitting between them. The CDR3 loop spans 15 amino acids. The germline CDR1 and CDR2 sequences are MNHNY and SVGAGI (reference sequence). CDR3 bases: TGTGCCAGCAGCTCCGTTGGTAGCGGCTCCTACGAGCAGTACTTC. Its translation: CASSSVGSGSYEQYF.

The genes are TRBV18 and TRBJ2-5; D may be TRBD1 (6 bases). Germline loops: CDR1 KGHSH, CDR2 LQKENI. The CDR3 loop spans 14 amino acids. V lost 2 bases and J 1 base, leaving 8 bases between the germline ends. CDR3 region: CASSPRQAQETQYF. Written as DNA, the CDR3 is TGTGCCAGCTCACCAAGACAGGCCCAAGAGACCCAGTACTTC.